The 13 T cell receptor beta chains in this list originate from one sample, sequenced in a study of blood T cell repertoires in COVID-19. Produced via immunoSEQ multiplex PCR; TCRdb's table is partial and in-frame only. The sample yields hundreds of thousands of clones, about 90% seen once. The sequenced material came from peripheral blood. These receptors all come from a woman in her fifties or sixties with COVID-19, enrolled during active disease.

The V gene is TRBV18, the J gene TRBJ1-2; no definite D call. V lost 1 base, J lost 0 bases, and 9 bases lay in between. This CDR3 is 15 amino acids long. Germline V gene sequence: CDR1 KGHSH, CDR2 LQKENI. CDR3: CASSPLEGSNYGYTF. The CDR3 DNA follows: TGTGCCAGCTCACCACTAGAGGGCTCTAACTATGGCTACACCTTC.

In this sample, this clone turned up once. CDR3 sequence: CASSQDPLDRLYGYTF. The CDR3 DNA is TGTGCCAGCAGCCAAGACCCATTGGACAGATTATATGGCTACACCTTC. V and J are TRBV14 and TRBJ1-2; perhaps TRBD1 as D (6 bases). The CDR3 has 16 amino acids. V dropped 0 bases and J dropped 5 bases, with 16 bases sitting between them. Germline-derived CDR1 and CDR2 are SGHDN and FVKESK.

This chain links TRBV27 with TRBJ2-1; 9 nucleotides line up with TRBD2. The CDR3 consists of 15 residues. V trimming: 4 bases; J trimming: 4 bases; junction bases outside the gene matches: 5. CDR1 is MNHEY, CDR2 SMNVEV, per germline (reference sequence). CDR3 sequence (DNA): TGTGCCAGCAGTTCCGGGACTAGCACTTACAATGAGCAGTTCTTC. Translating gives CASSSGTSTYNEQFF.

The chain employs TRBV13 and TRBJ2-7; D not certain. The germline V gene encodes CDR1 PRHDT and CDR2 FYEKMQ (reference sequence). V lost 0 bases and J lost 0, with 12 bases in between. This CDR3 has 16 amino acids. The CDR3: CASSLGRLRISYEQYF. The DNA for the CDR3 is TGTGCCAGCAGCTTAGGTCGACTCCGAATCTCCTACGAGCAGTACTTC.

For the CDR3, the DNA is TGTGCCAGTAGTATAGAAGGGGGCAGGGTCTTTGAAGCTTTCTTT. Translation gives CASSIEGGRVFEAFF. This chain joins TRBV19 and TRBJ1-1; TRBD1 agrees at 7 bases. The CDR3 extends over 15 amino acids. The germline gives CDR1 LNHDA, CDR2 SQIVND (reference sequence). With V trimmed by 0 bases and J by 7 bases, 8 bases remained unmatched.

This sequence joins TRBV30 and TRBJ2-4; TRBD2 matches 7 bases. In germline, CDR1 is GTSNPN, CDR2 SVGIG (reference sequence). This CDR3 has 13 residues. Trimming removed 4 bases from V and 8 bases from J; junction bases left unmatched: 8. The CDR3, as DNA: TGTGCCTGGACCATCAAGGGGAGGGACATTCAGTACTTC. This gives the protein CAWTIKGRDIQYF.

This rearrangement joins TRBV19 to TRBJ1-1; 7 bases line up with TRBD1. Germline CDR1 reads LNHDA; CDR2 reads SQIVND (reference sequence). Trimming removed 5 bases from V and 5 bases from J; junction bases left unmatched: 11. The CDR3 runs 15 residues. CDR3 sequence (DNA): TGTGCCAGTAGTGAATGGGCAGGGGGGAAAACTGAAGCTTTCTTT. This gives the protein CASSEWAGGKTEAFF.

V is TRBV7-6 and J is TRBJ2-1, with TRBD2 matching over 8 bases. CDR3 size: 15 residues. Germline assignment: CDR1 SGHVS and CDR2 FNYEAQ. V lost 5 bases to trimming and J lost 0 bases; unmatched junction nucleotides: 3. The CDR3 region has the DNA TGTGCCAGCAGCGTCAGCGGGAGCTCCTACAATGAGCAGTTCTTC. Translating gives CASSVSGSSYNEQFF. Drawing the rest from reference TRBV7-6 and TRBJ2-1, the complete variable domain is GAGVSQSPRYKVTKRGQDVALRCDPISGHVSLYWYRQALGQGPEFLTYFNYEAQQDKSGLPNDRFSAERPEGSISTLTIQRTEQRDSAMYRCASSVSGSSYNEQFFGPGTRLTVL.

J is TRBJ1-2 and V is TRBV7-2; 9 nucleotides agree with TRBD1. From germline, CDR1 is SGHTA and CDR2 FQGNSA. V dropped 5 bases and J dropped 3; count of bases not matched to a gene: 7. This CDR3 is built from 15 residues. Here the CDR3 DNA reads TGTGCCAGCAGCCAAGCGACAGGGGGTGACTATGGCTACACCTTC. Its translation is CASSQATGGDYGYTF. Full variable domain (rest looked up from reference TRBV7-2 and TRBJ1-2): GAGVSQSPSNKVTEKGKDVELRCDPISGHTALYWYRQSLGQGLEFLIYFQGNSAPDKSGLPSDRFSAERTGGSVSTLTIQRTQQEDSAVYLCASSQATGGDYGYTFGSGTRLTVV.

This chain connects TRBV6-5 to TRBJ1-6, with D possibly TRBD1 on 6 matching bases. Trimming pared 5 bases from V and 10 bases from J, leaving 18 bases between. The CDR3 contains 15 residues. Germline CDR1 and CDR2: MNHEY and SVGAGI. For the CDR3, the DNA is TGTGCCAGCAGTCGGGACATCTCCTTGGGGTCACCCCTCCACTTT. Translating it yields CASSRDISLGSPLHF.

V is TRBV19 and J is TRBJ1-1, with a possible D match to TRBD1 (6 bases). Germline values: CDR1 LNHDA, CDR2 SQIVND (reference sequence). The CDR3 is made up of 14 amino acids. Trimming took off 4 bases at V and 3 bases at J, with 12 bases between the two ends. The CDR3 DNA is TGTGCCAGTAGTAATGGGGGCGCGGACACTGAAGCTTTCTTT. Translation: CASSNGGADTEAFF. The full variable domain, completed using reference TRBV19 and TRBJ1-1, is DGGITQSPKYLFRKEGQNVTLSCEQNLNHDAMYWYRQDPGQGLRLIYYSQIVNDFQKGDIAEGYSVSREKKESFPLTVTSAQKNPTAFYLCASSNGGADTEAFFGQGTRLTVV.

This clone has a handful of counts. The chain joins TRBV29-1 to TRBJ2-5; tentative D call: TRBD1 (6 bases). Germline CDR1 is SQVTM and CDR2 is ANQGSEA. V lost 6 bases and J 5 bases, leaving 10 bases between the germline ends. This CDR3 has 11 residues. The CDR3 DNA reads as TGCAGCGTACAGGGAAGGGAGACCCAGTACTTC. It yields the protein CSVQGRETQYF.

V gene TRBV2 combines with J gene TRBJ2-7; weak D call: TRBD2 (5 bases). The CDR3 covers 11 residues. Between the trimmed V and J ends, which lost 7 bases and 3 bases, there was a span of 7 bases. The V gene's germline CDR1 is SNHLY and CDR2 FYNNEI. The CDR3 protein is CASKRSYEQYF. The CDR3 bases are TGTGCCAGCAAGCGGAGCTACGAGCAGTACTTC.